Below, 20 T cell receptor beta chains from the same sample are listed, as sequenced in a study of CD8+CD57+ T cells in acquired aplastic anemia. The study profiled TCR beta VDJ and CDR3 using genomic DNA as template. TCRdb itself ran the reads through MiXCR, one entry per CDR3 protein. The table has 98,000 or so distinct CDR3 sequences, about half seen once. The sample comprised sorted CD4+, CD8+, or CD8+CD57+ T cells (not recorded which) from PBMCs. The receptor source for this set is a human donor in good health, serving as a control.

Ten or more counts support this clonotype. The genes are TRBV12-3 or TRBV12-4 and TRBJ2-1; 9 nucleotides align to TRBD2. The ends lost 7 bases at V and 7 bases at J; junction bases unmatched: 8. The CDR3 totals 14 residues. The CDR3 loop reads CASNAGGPINEQFF. CDR3 nucleotides: TGTGCCAGCAACGCGGGGGGGCCAATAAATGAGCAGTTCTTC.

The chain recombines TRBV24-1 with TRBJ2-7, with D tentatively TRBD2 (6 bases). This CDR3 has 13 amino acids. Trimming removed 4 bases at V and 6 bases at J, with 12 bases between. CDR1 and CDR2 (germline): KGHDR, SFDVKD. The CDR3, as DNA: TGTGCCACCAGTGAGGGAGGCGGTAGCGAGCAGTACTTC. Its protein product is CATSEGGGSEQYF.

The chain links TRBV2 to TRBJ1-2; weak D call: TRBD1 (5 bases). CDR1 and CDR2 from the germline V gene are SNHLY and FYNNEI. There are 12 residues in the CDR3. The V end lost 9 bases, the J end lost 1 base, and 9 bases lay between the germline ends. The CDR3: CARRGSNYGYTF. The CDR3 DNA reads as TGTGCCAGGAGGGGCAGTAACTATGGCTACACCTTC.

This clonotype has more than one count but fewer than ten. The CDR3 loop is CASTSRAGVPDTQYF. The CDR3 DNA sequence: TGTGCCAGCACGTCTAGGGCGGGAGTCCCAGATACGCAGTATTTT. The V and J genes are TRBV2 and TRBJ2-3; 7 bases map to TRBD2. CDR3 length: 15 residues. J gave up 4 bases and V 7 bases, and 11 bases lay outside the gene matches. Germline assignment: CDR1 SNHLY and CDR2 FYNNEI.

On this clonotype itself: A read error is possible here, since a much larger clone lies one base away. Given the absence of the conserved phenylalanine or tryptophan at the CDR3 end, a read error is likely. No DNA is shown, since the ends of the CDR3 on it are uncertain; the CDR3 is the one TCRdb lists. The chain joins TRBV5-6 to TRBJ2-7; the table's D call, TRBD2, was not checked against the DNA. Germline lookup yields CDR1 SGHDT and CDR2 YYEEEE. The CDR3 totals 13 residues, both ends included. The CDR3 protein is CASSLDSGLVRYL.

This clonotype was found many times. The chain has TRBV27 and TRBJ2-7, with 9 bases aligning to TRBD1. CDR1 is MNHEY, CDR2 SMNVEV, per germline (reference sequence). Trimming cost V 6 bases and J 2 bases; bases outside gene matches: 2. CDR3 size: 13 residues. CDR3 sequence (DNA): TGTGCCAGCAGATACAGGGGGCCCTACGAGCAGTACTTC. Residues: CASRYRGPYEQYF.

This clonotype was observed many times. The chain is built from TRBV6-6 and TRBJ1-1; no clear D. In germline, CDR1 is MNHNY, CDR2 SVGAGI (reference sequence). This CDR3 has 13 residues. Trimming stripped 0 bases from V and 7 bases from J, with 9 bases between. The chain's CDR3 is CASSYSSGSEAFF. CDR3 DNA: TGTGCCAGCAGTTACTCATCGGGTAGTGAAGCTTTCTTT.

This clonotype has a single count. The V gene is TRBV15, the J gene TRBJ1-5; 10 positions agree with TRBD1. Germline values: CDR1 LNHNV, CDR2 YYDKDF (reference sequence). Trimming removed 6 bases from V and 6 bases from J; junction bases left unmatched: 11. The length of the CDR3 is 16 residues. CDR3: CATRDLGTGEFQPQHF. The CDR3 DNA follows: TGTGCCACCAGAGACCTCGGGACAGGGGAATTTCAGCCCCAGCATTTT.

This clonotype was seen repeatedly, ten times or more. The chain couples TRBV12-3 or TRBV12-4 to TRBJ1-4; unclear D gene. The V end lost 3 bases, the J end lost 7 bases, and 9 bases lay between the germline ends. The CDR3 spans 13 residues. The CDR3 DNA reads as TGTGCCAGCAGTTTTTTGGGTTTTGAAAAACTGTTTTTT. This sequence encodes CASSFLGFEKLFF.

This clonotype was seen a few times. The chain combines TRBV12-3 or TRBV12-4 with TRBJ2-7, with D perhaps TRBD1 (5 bases). This CDR3 comprises 13 residues. The V end lost 2 bases, the J end lost 6 bases, and 11 bases lay between the germline ends. This chain's CDR3 is CASSLQGMTEQYF. CDR3 in DNA: TGTGCCAGCAGTTTACAGGGTATGACCGAGCAGTACTTC.

In this sample, this clonotype turned up many times. This chain uses TRBV14 with TRBJ1-3; perhaps TRBD1 as D (6 bases). Germline V CDR1 and CDR2: SGHDN, FVKESK. The CDR3 spans 14 residues. Between the trimmed V and J ends, which lost 4 bases and 4 bases, there was a span of 11 bases. The CDR3 spells CASSPTGMGNTIYF. The CDR3 nucleotides are TGTGCCAGCAGCCCCACAGGGATGGGAAACACCATATATTTT. Combining the CDR3 with reference TRBV14 and TRBJ1-3 gives the whole variable domain EAGVTQFPSHSVIEKGQTVTLRCDPISGHDNLYWYRRVMGKEIKFLLHFVKESKQDESGMPNNRFLAERTGGTYSTLKVQPAELEDSGVYFCASSPTGMGNTIYFGEGSWLTVV.

V and J are TRBV10-3 and TRBJ1-2; perhaps TRBD1 as D (6 bases). Between the trimmed V and J ends, which lost 5 bases and 8 bases, there was a span of 12 bases. Germline V gene lookup returns CDR1 ENHRY and CDR2 SYGVKD. This CDR3 is 12 amino acids long. CDR3: CAISTRTDGYTF. CDR3 in DNA: TGTGCCATCAGTACTCGGACAGACGGCTACACCTTC.

This sequence joins TRBV11-1 and TRBJ1-3, with D unclear. Trimming removed 5 bases from V and 0 bases from J, with 14 bases in between. The CDR3 loop spans 16 amino acids. Germline assignment: CDR1 SGHAT and CDR2 FQDESV (reference sequence). The CDR3 sequence is CASSLSGAPSGNTIYF. CDR3 nucleotide sequence: TGTGCCAGCAGCCTTTCGGGCGCTCCCTCTGGAAACACCATATATTTT.

The chain uses TRBV7-9 and TRBJ1-4; weak D call: TRBD1 (6 bases). Trimming left V 3 bases short and J 2 bases short, with 10 bases between. Germline assignment: CDR1 SEHNR and CDR2 FQNEAQ (reference sequence). The length of the CDR3 is 15 residues. The DNA of the CDR3 is TGTGCCAGCAGCTTTTGGACAGATACTAATGAAAAACTGTTTTTT. Protein product: CASSFWTDTNEKLFF.

The chain joins TRBV5-4 to TRBJ1-1, with D maybe TRBD1 (5 bases). The CDR3 is 15 residues long. Germline values: CDR1 SGHNT, CDR2 YYREEE (reference sequence). V was pared by 1 base and J by 1 base, with 11 bases between. CDR3 nucleotides: TGTGCCAGCAGCTTGTTATCAGGGAAGAACACTGAAGCTTTCTTT. Residues: CASSLLSGKNTEAFF.

V gene TRBV25-1 combines with J gene TRBJ1-1; D gene unclear. Trimming cost V 6 bases and J 0 bases, with 8 bases left between them. Germline values: CDR1 MGHDK, CDR2 SYGVNS. CDR3 length equals 13 residues. The CDR3 nucleotides read TGTGCCAGCAGGGACGGAGTGAACACTGAAGCTTTCTTT. It yields the protein CASRDGVNTEAFF.

This chain uses TRBV2 with TRBJ1-2, with TRBD1 as a possible D gene (6 bases). The ends were cut back, 10 bases at V and 2 bases at J, with 11 bases in the middle. The CDR3 covers 12 residues. Germline CDR1 reads SNHLY; CDR2 reads FYNNEI. The CDR3 sequence: CATATGNYGYTF. The CDR3 nucleotides are TGTGCCACGGCGACAGGCAACTATGGCTACACCTTC.

This chain links TRBV12-5 with TRBJ2-2; 7 bases align to TRBD1. The CDR3 length is 15 residues. Germline V gives CDR1 LGHNT, CDR2 FRNRAP. Trimming cost V 10 bases and J 8 bases; bases outside gene matches: 16. CDR3 coding DNA: TGTGCTAACAGGAAAGGGGACAGCATTGGAGGGGAGCTGTTTTTT. Translated, it gives CANRKGDSIGGELFF.

With respect to this clonotype: An end of the junction differs from the germline gene, which may be a read error. V and J are TRBV25-1 and TRBJ2-5; D might be TRBD2 (7 bases). This CDR3 spans 13 amino acids. Per the germline V gene, CDR1 is MGHDK and CDR2 is SYGVNS. CDR3 nucleotide sequence: TGTGCCCGCAGTGGGGGGGGCCAGGAGACCCAGTACTTC. Translating it yields CARSGGGQETQYF. Drawing the rest from reference TRBV25-1 and TRBJ2-5, the complete variable domain is EADIYQTPRYLVIGTGKKITLECSQTMGHDKMYWYQQDPGMELHLIHYSYGVNSTEKGDLSSESTVSRIRTEHFPLTLESARPSHTSQYLCARSGGGQETQYFGPGTRLLVL.

This clonotype showed up many times. The chain joins TRBV7-9 to TRBJ2-7, with TRBD1 identical over 8 bases. The V gene's germline CDR1 is SEHNR and CDR2 FQNEAQ (reference sequence). V trimming: 5 bases; J trimming: 5 bases; junction bases outside the gene matches: 11. The CDR3 length is 15 residues. CDR3 DNA sequence: TGTGCCAGCAGCGATCGACAGGGGTCGATACACGAGCAGTACTTC. This translates into CASSDRQGSIHEQYF.